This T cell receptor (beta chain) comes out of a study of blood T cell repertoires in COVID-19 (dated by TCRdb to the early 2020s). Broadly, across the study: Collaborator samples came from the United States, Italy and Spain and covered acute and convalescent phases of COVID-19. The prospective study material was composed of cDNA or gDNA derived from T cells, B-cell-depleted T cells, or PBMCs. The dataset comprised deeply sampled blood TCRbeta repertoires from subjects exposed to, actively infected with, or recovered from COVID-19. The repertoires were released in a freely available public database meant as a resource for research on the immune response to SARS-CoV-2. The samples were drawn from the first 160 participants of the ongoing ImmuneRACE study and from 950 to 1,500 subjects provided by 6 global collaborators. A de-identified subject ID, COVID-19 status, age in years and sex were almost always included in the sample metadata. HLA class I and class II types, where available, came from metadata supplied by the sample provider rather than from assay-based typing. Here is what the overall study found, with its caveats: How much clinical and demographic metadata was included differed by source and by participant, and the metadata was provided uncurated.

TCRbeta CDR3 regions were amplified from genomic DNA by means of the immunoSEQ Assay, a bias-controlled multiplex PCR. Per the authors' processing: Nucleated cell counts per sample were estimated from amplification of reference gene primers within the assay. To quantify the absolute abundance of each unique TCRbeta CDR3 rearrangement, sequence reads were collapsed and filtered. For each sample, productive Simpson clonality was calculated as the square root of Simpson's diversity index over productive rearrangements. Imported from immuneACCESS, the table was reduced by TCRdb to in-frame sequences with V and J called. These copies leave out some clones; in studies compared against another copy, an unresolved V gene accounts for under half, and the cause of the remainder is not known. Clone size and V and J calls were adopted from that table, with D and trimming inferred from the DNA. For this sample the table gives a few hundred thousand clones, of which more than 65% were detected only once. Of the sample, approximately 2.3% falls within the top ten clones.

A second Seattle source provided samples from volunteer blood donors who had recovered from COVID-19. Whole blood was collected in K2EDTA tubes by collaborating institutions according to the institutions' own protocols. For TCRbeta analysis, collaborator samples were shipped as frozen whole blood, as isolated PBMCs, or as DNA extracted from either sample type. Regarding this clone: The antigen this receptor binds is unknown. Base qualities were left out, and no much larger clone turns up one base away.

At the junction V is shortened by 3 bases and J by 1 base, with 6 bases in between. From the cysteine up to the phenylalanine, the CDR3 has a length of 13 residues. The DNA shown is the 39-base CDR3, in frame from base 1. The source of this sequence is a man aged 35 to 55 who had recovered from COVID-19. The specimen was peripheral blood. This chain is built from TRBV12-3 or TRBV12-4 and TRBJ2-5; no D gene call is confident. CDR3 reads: CASSFTAQETQYF. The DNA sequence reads TGTGCCAGCAGTTTTACAGCCCAAGAGACCCAGTACTTC.